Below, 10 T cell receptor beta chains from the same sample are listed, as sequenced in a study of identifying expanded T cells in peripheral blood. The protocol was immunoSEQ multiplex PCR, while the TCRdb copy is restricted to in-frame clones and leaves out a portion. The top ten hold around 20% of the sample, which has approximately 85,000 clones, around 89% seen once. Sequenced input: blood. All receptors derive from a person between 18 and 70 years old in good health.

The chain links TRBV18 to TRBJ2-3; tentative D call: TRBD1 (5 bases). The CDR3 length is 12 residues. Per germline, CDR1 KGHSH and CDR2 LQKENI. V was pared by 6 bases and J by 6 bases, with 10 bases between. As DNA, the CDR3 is TGTGCCAGCTCCCCCTCAGGGGATACGCAGTATTTT. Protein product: CASSPSGDTQYF.

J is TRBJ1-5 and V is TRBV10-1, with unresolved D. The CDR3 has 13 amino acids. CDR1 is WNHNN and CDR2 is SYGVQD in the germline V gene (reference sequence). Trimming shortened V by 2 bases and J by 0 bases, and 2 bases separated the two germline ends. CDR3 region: CASSENSNQPQHF. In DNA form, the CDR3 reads TGCGCCAGCAGTGAGAATAGCAATCAGCCCCAGCATTTT.

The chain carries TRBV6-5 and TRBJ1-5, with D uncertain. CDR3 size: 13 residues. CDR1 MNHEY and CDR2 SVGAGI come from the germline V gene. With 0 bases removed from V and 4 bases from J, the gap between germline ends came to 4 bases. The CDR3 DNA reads TGTGCCAGCAGTTACTCGATTAATCAGCCCCAGCATTTT. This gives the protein CASSYSINQPQHF.

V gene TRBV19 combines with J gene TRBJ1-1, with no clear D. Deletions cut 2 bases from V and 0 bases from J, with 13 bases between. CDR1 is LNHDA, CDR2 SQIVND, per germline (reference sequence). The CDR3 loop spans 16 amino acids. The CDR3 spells CASSIMGGRMNTEAFF. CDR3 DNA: TGTGCCAGTAGTATAATGGGCGGACGCATGAACACTGAAGCTTTCTTT.

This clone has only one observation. This chain's CDR3 is CASSLGTVSNQPQHF. The DNA of the CDR3 is TGTGCCAGCAGCTTAGGGACAGTTAGCAATCAGCCCCAGCATTTT. The chain uses TRBV7-9 and TRBJ1-5, with a weak D call TRBD1 (6 bases). This CDR3 has 15 residues. The V end was cut by 1 base, the J end by 0 bases, with 7 bases between. In germline, CDR1 is SEHNR, CDR2 FQNEAQ (reference sequence).

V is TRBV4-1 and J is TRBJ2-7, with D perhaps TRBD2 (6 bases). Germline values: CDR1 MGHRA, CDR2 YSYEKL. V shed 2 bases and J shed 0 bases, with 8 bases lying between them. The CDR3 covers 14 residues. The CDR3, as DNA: TGCGCCAGCAGCCAAATAGCGGTCTCCTACGAGCAGTACTTC. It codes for CASSQIAVSYEQYF.

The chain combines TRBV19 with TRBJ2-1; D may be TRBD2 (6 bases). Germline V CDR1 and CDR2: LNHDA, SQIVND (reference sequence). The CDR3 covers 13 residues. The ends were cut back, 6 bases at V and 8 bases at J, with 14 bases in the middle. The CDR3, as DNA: TGTGCCAGTAGAGACGGGGGTTACGATGAGCAGTTCTTC. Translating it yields CASRDGGYDEQFF.

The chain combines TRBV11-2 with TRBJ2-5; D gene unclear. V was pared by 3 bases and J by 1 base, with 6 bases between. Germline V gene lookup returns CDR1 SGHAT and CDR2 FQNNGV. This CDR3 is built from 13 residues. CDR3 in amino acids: CASSFSGQETQYF. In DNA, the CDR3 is TGTGCCAGCAGCTTTTCAGGCCAAGAGACCCAGTACTTC.

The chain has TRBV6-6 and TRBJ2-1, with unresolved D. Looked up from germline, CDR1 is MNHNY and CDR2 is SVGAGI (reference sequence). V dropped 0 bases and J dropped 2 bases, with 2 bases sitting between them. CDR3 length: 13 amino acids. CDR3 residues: CASSYSTYNEQFF. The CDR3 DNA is TGTGCCAGCAGTTACTCGACCTACAATGAGCAGTTCTTC.

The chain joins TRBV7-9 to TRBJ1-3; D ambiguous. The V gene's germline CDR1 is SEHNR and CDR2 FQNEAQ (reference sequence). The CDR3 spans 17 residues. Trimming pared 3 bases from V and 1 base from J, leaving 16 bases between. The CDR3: CASSFRINRGSGNTIYF. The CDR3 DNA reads TGTGCCAGCAGCTTTAGGATCAACCGAGGATCTGGAAACACCATATATTTT.